What follows describes a single T cell receptor (beta chain). Its matching antigen is unknown. These data come from a study of CD8+ T cells in alopecia areata. Study observations and caveats: For baseline CD8+ expansion, any link to response stays uncertain with one nonresponder. More clonal than normal scalp was lesional scalp, particularly alopecia totalis/universalis. Clonality in the scalp and expanded CD8+ clones ranked among the top 100 were significantly decreased by tofacitinib.

cDNA reverse transcribed from extracted RNA served as the sequencing template. Generated by immunoSEQ multiplex PCR, the TCRdb table keeps only in-frame clones and is missing some. Of about 120,000 clones in the sample, around three fifths are singletons; the top ten hold 3% to 4%. Per the germline V gene, CDR1 is SGHDN and CDR2 is FVKESK. Trimming took off 8 bases at V and 5 bases at J, with 17 bases between the two ends. This CDR3 is 14 amino acids long. Treatment defined: oral pan-JAK inhibitor, 5-10 mg twice daily. The rearrangement joins TRBV14 to TRBJ2-3, with a tentative D call TRBD1 (6 bases). The starting material was CD4+ T cells sorted from blood, obtained at week 24, from a patient treated with tofacitinib. The sequence was collected from a human donor with alopecia areata. The CDR3 region is CASSRGGNGDTQYF. CDR3 sequence (DNA): TGTGCCAGCTCTCGAGGGGGAAATGGAGATACGCAGTATTTT.